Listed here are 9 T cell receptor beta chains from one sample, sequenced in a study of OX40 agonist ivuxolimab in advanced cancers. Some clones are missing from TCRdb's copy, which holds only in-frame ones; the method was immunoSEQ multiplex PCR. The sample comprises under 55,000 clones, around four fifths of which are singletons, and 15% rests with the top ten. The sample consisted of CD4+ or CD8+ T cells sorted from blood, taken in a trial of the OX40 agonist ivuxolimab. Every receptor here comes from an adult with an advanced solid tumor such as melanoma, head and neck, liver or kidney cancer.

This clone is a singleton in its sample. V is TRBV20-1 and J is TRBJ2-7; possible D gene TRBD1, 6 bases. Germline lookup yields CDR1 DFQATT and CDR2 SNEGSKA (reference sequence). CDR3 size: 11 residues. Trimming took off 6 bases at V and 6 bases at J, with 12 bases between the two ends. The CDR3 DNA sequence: TGCAGTGCCAGGGGAGTTGGCGAGCAGTACTTC. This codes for CSARGVGEQYF.

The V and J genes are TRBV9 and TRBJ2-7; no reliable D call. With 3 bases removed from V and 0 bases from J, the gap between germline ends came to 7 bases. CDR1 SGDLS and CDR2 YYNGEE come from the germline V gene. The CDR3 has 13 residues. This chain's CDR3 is CASSGRSSYEQYF. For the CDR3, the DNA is TGTGCCAGCAGCGGACGTAGCTCCTACGAGCAGTACTTC.

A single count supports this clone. In DNA, the CDR3 is TGTGCCAGCAGCGCGGGACTAGCGGGGACCTCCTACGAGCAGTACTTC. It is translated as CASSAGLAGTSYEQYF. The chain couples TRBV7-8 to TRBJ2-7, with 13 bases aligning to TRBD2. Germline lookup yields CDR1 SGHVS and CDR2 FQNEAQ. The V and J ends lost 5 bases and 0 bases, in that order; junction bases with no gene match: 4. This CDR3 contains 16 residues. The variable domain in full, completed from reference TRBV7-8 and TRBJ2-7, reads GAGVSQSPRYKVAKRGQDVALRCDPISGHVSLFWYQQALGQGPEFLTYFQNEAQLDKSGLPSDRFFAERPEGSVSTLKIQRTQQEDSAVYLCASSAGLAGTSYEQYFGPGTRLTVT.

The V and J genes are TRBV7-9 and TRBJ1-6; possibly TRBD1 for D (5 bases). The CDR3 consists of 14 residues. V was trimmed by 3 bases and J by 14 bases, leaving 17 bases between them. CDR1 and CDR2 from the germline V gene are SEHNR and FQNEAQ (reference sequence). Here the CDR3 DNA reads TGTGCCAGCAGCTTGACAGAAATTGGGTCAACCCTCCACTTT. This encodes CASSLTEIGSTLHF.

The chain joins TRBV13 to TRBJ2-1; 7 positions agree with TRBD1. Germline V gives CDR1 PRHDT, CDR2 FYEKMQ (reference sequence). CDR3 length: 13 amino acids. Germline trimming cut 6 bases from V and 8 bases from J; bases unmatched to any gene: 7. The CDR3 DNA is TGTGCCAGCAGGAACAGGGGAGACGATGAGCAGTTCTTC. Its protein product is CASRNRGDDEQFF.

The CDR3 region is CASQDRASEKLFF. The CDR3 coding sequence is TGTGCCAGTCAGGACAGGGCTAGTGAAAAACTGTTTTTT. The J gene is TRBJ1-4, the V gene TRBV19; 8 bases line up with TRBD1. Trimming cost V 8 bases and J 7 bases; bases outside gene matches: 6. Germline lookup yields CDR1 LNHDA and CDR2 SQIVND (reference sequence). The CDR3 has 13 amino acids.

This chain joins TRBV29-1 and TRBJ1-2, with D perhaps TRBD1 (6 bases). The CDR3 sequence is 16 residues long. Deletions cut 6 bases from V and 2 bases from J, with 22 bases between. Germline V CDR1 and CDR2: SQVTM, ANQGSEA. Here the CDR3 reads CSVITPSDSPNYGYTF. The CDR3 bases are TGCAGCGTGATAACGCCCTCGGACAGTCCGAACTATGGCTACACCTTC. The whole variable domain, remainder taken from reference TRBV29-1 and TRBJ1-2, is SAVISQKPSRDICQRGTSLTIQCQVDSQVTMMFWYRQQPGQSLTLIATANQGSEATYESGFVIDKFPISRPNLTFSTLTVSNMSPEDSSIYLCSVITPSDSPNYGYTFGSGTRLTVV.

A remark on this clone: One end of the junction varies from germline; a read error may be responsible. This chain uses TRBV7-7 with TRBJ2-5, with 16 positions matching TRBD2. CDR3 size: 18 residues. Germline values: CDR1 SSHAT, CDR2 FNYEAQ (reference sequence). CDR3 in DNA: TGTGCTAGCAGCTCGGGGACTAGCGGGGGGGCCTTCTCAGAGACCCAGTACTTC. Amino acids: CASSSGTSGGAFSETQYF.

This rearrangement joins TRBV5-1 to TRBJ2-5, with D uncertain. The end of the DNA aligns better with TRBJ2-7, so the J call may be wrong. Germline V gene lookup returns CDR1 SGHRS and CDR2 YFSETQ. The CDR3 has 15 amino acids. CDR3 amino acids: CASSLASDTYYEQYF. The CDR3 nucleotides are TGCGCCAGCAGCTTGGCCAGTGACACGTACTACGAGCAGTACTTC.